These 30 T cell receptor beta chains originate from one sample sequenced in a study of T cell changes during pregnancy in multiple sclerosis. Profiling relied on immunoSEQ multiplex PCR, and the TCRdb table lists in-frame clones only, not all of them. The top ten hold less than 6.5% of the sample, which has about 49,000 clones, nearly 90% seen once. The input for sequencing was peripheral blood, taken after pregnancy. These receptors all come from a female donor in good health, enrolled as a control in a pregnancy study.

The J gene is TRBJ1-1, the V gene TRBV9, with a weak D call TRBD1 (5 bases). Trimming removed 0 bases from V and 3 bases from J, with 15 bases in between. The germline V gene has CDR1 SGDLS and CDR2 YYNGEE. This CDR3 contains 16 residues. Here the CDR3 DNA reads TGTGCCAGCAGCGTAGGTCAATTCCGACAGTACACTGAAGCTTTCTTT. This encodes CASSVGQFRQYTEAFF.

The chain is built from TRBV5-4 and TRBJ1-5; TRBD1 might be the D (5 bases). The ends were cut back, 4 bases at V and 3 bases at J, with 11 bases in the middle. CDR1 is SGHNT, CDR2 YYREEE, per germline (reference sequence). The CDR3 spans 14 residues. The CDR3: CASSADTYNQPQHF. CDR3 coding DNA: TGTGCCAGCAGCGCGGACACTTACAATCAGCCCCAGCATTTT.

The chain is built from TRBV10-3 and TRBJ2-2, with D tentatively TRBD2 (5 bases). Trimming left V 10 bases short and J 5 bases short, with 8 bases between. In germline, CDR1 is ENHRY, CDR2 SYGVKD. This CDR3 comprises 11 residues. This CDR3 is CATGKTGELFF. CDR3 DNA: TGTGCCACCGGGAAGACCGGGGAGCTGTTTTTT.

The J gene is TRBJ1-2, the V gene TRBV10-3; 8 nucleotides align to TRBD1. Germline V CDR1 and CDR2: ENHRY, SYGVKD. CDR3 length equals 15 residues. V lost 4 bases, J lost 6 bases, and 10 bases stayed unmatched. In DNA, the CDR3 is TGTGCCATCAGTGGTATCCCAGGGGGCAGGAATGGCTACACCTTC. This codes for CAISGIPGGRNGYTF.

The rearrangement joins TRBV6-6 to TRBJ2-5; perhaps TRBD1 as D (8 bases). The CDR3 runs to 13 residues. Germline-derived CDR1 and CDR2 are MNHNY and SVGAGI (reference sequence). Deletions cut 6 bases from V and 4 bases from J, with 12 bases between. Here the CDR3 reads CASRYRGGETQYF. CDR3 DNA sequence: TGTGCCAGCAGATACAGGGGGGGAGAGACCCAGTACTTC.

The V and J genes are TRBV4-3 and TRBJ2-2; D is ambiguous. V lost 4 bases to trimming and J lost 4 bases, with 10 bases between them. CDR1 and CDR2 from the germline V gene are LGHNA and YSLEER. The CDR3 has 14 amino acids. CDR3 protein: CASSPARSTGELFF. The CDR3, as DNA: TGCGCCAGCAGCCCCGCGCGGAGCACCGGGGAGCTGTTTTTT.

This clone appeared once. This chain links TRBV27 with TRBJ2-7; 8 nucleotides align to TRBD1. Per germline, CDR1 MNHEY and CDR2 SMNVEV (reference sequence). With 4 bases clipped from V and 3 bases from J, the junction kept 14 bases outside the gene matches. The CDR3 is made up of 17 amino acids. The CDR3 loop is CASSSVDFDRGYYEQYF. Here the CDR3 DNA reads TGTGCCAGCAGTTCCGTAGACTTCGACAGGGGCTACTACGAGCAGTACTTC.

Here the CDR3 reads CASSLISGGQGYRGYTF. DNA for the CDR3: TGTGCCAGCAGCTTAATAAGCGGGGGACAGGGGTATCGTGGCTACACCTTC. The chain has TRBV11-2 and TRBJ1-2, with 10 nucleotides matching TRBD1. Trimming at V came to 2 bases and at J to 7 bases, leaving 13 bases not matched to a gene. This CDR3 region has 17 residues. Germline CDR1 is SGHAT and CDR2 is FQNNGV.

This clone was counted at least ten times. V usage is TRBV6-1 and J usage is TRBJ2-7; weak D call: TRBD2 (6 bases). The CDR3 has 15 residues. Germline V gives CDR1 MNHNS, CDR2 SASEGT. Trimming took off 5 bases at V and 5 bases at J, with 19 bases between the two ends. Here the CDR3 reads CASSLSGTGPDEQYF. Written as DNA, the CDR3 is TGTGCCAGCAGTCTTTCCGGGACTGGGCCCGACGAGCAGTACTTC.

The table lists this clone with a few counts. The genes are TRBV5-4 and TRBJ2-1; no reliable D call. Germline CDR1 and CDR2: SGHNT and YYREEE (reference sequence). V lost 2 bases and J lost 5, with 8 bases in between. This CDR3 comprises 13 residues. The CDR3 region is CASSLEAHNEQFF. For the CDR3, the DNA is TGTGCCAGCAGCTTAGAGGCCCACAATGAGCAGTTCTTC.

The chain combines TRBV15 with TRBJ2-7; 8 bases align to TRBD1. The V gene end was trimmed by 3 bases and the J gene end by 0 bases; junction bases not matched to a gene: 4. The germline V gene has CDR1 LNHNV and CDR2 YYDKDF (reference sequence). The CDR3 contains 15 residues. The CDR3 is CATSRDRADSYEQYF. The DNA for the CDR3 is TGTGCCACCAGCAGGGACAGGGCGGACTCCTACGAGCAGTACTTC.

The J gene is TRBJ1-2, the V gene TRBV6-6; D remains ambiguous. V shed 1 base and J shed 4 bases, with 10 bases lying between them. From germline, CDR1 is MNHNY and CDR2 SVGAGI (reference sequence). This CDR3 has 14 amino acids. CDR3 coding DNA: TGTGCCAGCAGTTACTTGTACGGGGTCTATGGCTACACCTTC. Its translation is CASSYLYGVYGYTF.

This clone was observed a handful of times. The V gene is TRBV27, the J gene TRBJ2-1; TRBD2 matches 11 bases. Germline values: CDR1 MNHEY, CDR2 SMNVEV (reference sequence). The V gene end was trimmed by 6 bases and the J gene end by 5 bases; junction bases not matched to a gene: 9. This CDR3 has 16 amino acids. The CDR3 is CASRSFLAGGNNEQFF. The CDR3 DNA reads TGTGCCAGCAGGTCTTTCTTAGCGGGAGGGAACAATGAGCAGTTCTTC.

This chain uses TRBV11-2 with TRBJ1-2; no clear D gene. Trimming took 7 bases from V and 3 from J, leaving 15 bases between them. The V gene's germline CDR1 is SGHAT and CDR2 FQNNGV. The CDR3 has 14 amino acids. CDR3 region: CASTKEPEDYGYTF. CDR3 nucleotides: TGTGCCAGCACCAAGGAGCCAGAAGACTATGGCTACACCTTC.

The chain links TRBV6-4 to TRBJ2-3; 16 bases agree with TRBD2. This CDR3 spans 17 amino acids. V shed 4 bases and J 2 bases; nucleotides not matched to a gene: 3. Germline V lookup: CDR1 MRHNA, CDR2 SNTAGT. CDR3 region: CASSAGTSGGATDTQYF. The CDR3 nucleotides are TGTGCCAGCAGTGCTGGGACTAGCGGGGGGGCCACAGATACGCAGTATTTT.

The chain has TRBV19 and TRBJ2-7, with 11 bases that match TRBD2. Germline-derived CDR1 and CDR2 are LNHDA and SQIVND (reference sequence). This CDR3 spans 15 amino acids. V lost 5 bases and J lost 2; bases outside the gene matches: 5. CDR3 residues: CASSPSTSGAYEQYF. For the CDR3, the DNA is TGTGCCAGTAGTCCTTCGACTAGCGGGGCCTACGAGCAGTACTTC.

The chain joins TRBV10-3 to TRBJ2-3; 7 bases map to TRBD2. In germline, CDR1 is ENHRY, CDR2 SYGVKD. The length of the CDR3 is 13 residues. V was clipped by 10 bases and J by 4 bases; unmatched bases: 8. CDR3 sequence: CATRGGSSDTQYF. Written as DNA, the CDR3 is TGTGCCACAAGGGGAGGGAGCTCAGATACGCAGTATTTT.

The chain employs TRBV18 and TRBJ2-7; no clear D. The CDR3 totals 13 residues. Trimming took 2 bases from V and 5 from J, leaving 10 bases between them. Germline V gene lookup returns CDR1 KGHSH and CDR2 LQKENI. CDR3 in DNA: TGTGCCAGCTCACCAGAGGTCATCGACGAGCAGTACTTC. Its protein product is CASSPEVIDEQYF. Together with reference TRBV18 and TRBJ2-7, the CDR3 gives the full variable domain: NAGVMQNPRHLVRRRGQEARLRCSPMKGHSHVYWYRQLPEEGLKFMVYLQKENIIDESGMPKERFSAEFPKEGPSILRIQQVVRGDSAAYFCASSPEVIDEQYFGPGTRLTVT.

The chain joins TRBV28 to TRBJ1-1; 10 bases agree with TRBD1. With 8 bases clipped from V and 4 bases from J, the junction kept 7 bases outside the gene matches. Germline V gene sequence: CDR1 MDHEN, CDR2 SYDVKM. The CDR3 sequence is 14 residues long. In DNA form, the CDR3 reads TGTGCCAGCGGAACCGGGACAGGGGTCACTGAAGCTTTCTTT. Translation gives CASGTGTGVTEAFF. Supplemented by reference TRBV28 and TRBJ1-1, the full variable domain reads DVKVTQSSRYLVKRTGEKVFLECVQDMDHENMFWYRQDPGLGLRLIYFSYDVKMKEKGDIPEGYSVSREKKERFSLILESASTNQTSMYLCASGTGTGVTEAFFGQGTRLTVV.

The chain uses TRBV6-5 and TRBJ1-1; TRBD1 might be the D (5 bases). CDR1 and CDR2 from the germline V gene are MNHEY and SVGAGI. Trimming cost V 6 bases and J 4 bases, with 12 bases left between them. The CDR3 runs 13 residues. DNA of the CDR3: TGTGCCAGCAGCCCCGTGGGGCTCACTGAAGCTTTCTTT. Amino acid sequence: CASSPVGLTEAFF.

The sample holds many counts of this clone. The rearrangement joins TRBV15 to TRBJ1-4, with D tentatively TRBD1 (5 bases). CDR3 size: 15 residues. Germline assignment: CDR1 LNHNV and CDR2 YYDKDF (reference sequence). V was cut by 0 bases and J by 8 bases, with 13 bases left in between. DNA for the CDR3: TGTGCCACCAGCAGAGATCGCGCAGGGAACGAAAAACTGTTTTTT. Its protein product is CATSRDRAGNEKLFF.

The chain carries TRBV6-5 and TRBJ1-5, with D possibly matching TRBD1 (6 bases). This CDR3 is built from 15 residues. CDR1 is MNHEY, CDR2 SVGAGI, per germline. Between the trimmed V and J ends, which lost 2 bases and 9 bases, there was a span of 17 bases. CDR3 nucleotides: TGTGCCAGCAGTTACCCCAGGACAAGGGGGACGCCCCAGCATTTT. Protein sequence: CASSYPRTRGTPQHF.

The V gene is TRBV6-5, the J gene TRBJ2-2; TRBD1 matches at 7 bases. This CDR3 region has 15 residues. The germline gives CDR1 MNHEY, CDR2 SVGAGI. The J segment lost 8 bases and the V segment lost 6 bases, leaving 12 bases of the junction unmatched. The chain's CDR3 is CASSPGRGSIGELFF. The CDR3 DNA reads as TGTGCCAGCAGCCCCGGCAGGGGGAGCATTGGGGAGCTGTTTTTT.

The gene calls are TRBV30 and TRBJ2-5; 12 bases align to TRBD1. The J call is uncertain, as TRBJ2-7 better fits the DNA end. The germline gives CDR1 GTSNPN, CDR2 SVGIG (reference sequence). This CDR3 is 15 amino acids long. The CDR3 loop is CARGQGAHRALEQYF. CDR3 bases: TGTGCCCGGGGACAGGGGGCGCACCGCGCCCTCGAGCAGTACTTC.

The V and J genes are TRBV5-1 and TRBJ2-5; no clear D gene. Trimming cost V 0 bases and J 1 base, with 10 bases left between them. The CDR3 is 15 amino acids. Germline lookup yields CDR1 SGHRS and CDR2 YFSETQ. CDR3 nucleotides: TGCGCCAGCAGCTTGGATTTCCGGGTCCAAGAGACCCAGTACTTC. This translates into CASSLDFRVQETQYF.

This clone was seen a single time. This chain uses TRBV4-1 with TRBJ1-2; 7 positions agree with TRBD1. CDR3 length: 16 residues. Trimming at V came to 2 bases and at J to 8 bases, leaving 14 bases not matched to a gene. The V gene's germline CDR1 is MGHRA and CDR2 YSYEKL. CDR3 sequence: CASSQPRDSGGHGYTF. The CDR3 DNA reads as TGCGCCAGCAGCCAACCCCGGGACAGTGGGGGCCACGGCTACACCTTC.

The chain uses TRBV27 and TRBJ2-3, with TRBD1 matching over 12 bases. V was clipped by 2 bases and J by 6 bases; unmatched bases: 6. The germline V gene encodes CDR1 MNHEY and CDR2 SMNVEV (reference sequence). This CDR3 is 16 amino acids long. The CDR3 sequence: CASSLRGTGGGDTQYF. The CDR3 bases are TGTGCCAGCAGTTTACGCGGGACAGGGGGCGGTGATACGCAGTATTTT.

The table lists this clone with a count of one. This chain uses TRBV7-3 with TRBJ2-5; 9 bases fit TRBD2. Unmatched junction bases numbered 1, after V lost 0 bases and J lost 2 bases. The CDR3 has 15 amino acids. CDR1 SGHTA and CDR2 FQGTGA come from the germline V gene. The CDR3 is CASSLTAGGQETQYF. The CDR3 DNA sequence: TGTGCCAGCAGCTTAACGGCGGGGGGGCAAGAGACCCAGTACTTC.

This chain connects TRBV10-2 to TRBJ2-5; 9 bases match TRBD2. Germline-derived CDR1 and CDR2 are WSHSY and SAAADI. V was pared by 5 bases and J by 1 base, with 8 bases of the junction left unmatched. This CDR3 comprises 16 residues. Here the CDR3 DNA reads TGCGCCAGCAGTCGAGCCAGCGGGGGGATCCAAGAGACCCAGTACTTC. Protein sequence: CASSRASGGIQETQYF.

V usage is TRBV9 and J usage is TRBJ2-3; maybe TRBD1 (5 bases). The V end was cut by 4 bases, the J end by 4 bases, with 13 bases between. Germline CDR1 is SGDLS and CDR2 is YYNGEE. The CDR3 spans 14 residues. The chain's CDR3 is CASSQSGIADTQYF. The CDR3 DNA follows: TGTGCCAGCAGCCAATCAGGGATCGCAGATACGCAGTATTTT.